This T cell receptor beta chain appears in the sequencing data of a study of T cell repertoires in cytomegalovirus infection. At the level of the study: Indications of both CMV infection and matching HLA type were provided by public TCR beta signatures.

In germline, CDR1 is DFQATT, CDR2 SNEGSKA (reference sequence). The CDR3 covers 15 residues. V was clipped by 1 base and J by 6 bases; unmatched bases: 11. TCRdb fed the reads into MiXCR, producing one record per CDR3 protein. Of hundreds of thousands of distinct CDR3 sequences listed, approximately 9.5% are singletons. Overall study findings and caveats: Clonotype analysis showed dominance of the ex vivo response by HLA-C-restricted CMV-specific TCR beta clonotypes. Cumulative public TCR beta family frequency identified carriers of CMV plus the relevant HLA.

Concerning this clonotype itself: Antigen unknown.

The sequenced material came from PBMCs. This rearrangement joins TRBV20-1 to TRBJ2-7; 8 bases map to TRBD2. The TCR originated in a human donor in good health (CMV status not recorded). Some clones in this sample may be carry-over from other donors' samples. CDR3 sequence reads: CSARAGGPIVTEQYF. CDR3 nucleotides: TGCAGTGCTAGAGCGGGAGGGCCCATAGTAACCGAGCAGTACTTC.